These 5 T cell receptor beta chains came from one sample sequenced in a study of blood T cell repertoires in COVID-19. Profiling relied on immunoSEQ multiplex PCR, and the TCRdb table lists in-frame clones only, not all of them. The sample contains 300,000 to 400,000 clones, more than 80% of which appear only once. What was sequenced was PBMCs or T cells enriched from blood (not recorded which). The receptors were sampled from a man younger than 35 who had recovered from COVID-19.

Ten or more counts support this clone. The V call is TRBV10-3, the J call TRBJ2-2, with D maybe TRBD2 (6 bases). The CDR3 runs 14 residues. Germline V gives CDR1 ENHRY, CDR2 SYGVKD. V was pared by 5 bases and J by 0 bases, with 7 bases between. The CDR3 region is CAISRDSNTGELFF. As DNA, the CDR3 is TGTGCCATCAGTCGGGACTCGAACACCGGGGAGCTGTTTTTT.

The chain combines TRBV9 with TRBJ2-3, with a weak D call TRBD2 (6 bases). The CDR3 is 14 residues long. Trimming stripped 4 bases from V and 6 bases from J, with 15 bases between. Germline lookup yields CDR1 SGDLS and CDR2 YYNGEE. The CDR3 here is CASSPPGDPDTQYF. CDR3 bases: TGTGCCAGCAGCCCCCCGGGGGATCCGGATACGCAGTATTTT. Filled out from reference TRBV9 and TRBJ2-3, the complete variable domain reads DSGVTQTPKHLITATGQRVTLRCSPRSGDLSVYWYQQSLDQGLQFLIQYYNGEERAKGNILERFSAQQFPDLHSELNLSSLELGDSALYFCASSPPGDPDTQYFGPGTRLTVL.

The genes are TRBV7-3 and TRBJ1-2; 9 nucleotides match TRBD1. Unmatched junction bases numbered 9, after V lost 5 bases and J lost 5 bases. The CDR3 is 15 amino acids. Germline assignment: CDR1 SGHTA and CDR2 FQGTGA. The CDR3 DNA follows: TGTGCCAGCAGCCACCGGGACAGGGAGTCGTATGGCTACACCTTC. Translated: CASSHRDRESYGYTF.

The chain carries TRBV2 and TRBJ1-2; 7 nucleotides align to TRBD1. Trimming removed 11 bases from V and 1 base from J; junction bases left unmatched: 7. CDR3 length: 13 amino acids. Germline CDR1 and CDR2: SNHLY and FYNNEI. CDR3 loop: CAEGNRGNYGYTF. In nucleotides, the CDR3 is TGTGCCGAGGGAAACAGGGGTAACTATGGCTACACCTTC. Variable domain in full (rest from reference TRBV2 and TRBJ1-2): EPEVTQTPSHQVTQMGQEVILRCVPISNHLYFYWYRQILGQKVEFLVSFYNNEISEKSEIFDDQFSVERPDGSNFTLKIRSTKLEDSAMYFCAEGNRGNYGYTFGSGTRLTVV.

The V call is TRBV6-2 or TRBV6-3, the J call TRBJ2-2, with 8 bases fitting TRBD2. Germline loops: CDR1 MNHEY, CDR2 SVGEGT. CDR3 length equals 15 residues. Trimming cost V 4 bases and J 7 bases; bases outside gene matches: 8. Here the CDR3 DNA reads TGTGCCAGCAGTTGGACTAGCTTGCGGGGCGGGGAGCTGTTTTTT. Its protein is CASSWTSLRGGELFF.